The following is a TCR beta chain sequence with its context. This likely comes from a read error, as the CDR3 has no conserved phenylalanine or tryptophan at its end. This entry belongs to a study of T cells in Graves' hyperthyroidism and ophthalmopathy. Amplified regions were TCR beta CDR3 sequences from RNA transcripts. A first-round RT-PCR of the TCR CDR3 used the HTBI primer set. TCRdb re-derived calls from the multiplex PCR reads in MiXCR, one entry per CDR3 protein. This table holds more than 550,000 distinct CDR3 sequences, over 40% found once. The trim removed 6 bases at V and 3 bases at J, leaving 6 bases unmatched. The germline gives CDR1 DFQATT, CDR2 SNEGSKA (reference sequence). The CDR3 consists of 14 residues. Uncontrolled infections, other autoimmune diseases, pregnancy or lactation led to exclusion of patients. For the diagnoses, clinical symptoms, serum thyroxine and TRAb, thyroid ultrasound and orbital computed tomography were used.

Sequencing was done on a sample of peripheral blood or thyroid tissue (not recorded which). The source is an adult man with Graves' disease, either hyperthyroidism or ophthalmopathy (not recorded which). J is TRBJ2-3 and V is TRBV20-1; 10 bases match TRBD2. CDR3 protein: CSAAPGLATDTQYS. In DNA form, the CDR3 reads TGCAGTGCAGCTCCGGGACTAGCGACAGATACGCAGTATTCT.